These 28 T cell receptor beta chains were sequenced from one sample in a study of shared clonotypes between healthy human individuals. Measured with immunoSEQ multiplex PCR; TCRdb has only the in-frame clones, and not every one. The profile shows over 950,000 clones, roughly 80% of them singletons. Sequencing used memory CD4+ T cells from PBMCs. Subset meaning: CD45RA-negative fraction. The receptor source for this set is a man younger than 35 in good health. Some clones in this sample may be carry-over from other donors' samples.

The J gene is TRBJ2-7, the V gene TRBV7-9; D ambiguous. Germline assignment: CDR1 SEHNR and CDR2 FQNEAQ (reference sequence). This CDR3 contains 14 residues. Trimming removed 3 bases at V and 2 bases at J, with 11 bases between. The CDR3 here is CASSFTDGPYEQYF. DNA for the CDR3: TGTGCCAGCAGCTTTACCGACGGACCCTACGAGCAGTACTTC.

In the case of this clone: Only one base separates this from a far larger clonotype, so it likely reflects a read error. At the DNA level, this CDR3 is encoded by other sequences in the same sample as well. V and J are TRBV4-3 and TRBJ2-7; weak D call: TRBD2 (6 bases). Looked up from germline, CDR1 is LGHNA and CDR2 is YSLEER. The CDR3 is 14 amino acids. Here the CDR3 reads CASSRGTEKYEQYF. CDR3 nucleotide sequence: TGCGCCAGCAGCCGCGGGACTGAAAAGTACGAGCAGTATTTC.

The gene calls are TRBV10-3 and TRBJ2-7; no definite D call. V shed 2 bases and J shed 2 bases, with 10 bases lying between them. The germline V gene has CDR1 ENHRY and CDR2 SYGVKD. The CDR3 runs 14 residues. The CDR3 nucleotides are TGTGCCATCAGTGAGAGGGCGCCCCCCTACGAGCAGTACTTC. Encoded protein: CAISERAPPYEQYF.

This clone was picked up one time. The chain recombines TRBV5-6 with TRBJ2-3; TRBD1 aligns across 10 bases. J gave up 3 bases and V 0 bases, and 7 bases lay outside the gene matches. The V gene's germline CDR1 is SGHDT and CDR2 YYEEEE. The CDR3 extends over 17 amino acids. The CDR3 DNA reads as TGTGCCAGCAGCTTGGCGACAGGGGGCAGGGGGACAGATACGCAGTATTTT. It specifies CASSLATGGRGTDTQYF.

This chain connects TRBV14 to TRBJ1-2; no definite D call. Germline CDR1 is SGHDN and CDR2 is FVKESK. The V end was cut by 1 base, the J end by 2 bases, with 5 bases between. The length of the CDR3 is 13 residues. This CDR3 reads CASSQVRNYGYTF. The CDR3 nucleotides are TGTGCCAGCAGCCAAGTTCGCAACTATGGCTACACCTTC.

This chain uses TRBV4-1 with TRBJ1-2; weak D call: TRBD1 (6 bases). Trimming shortened V by 2 bases and J by 4 bases, and 20 bases separated the two germline ends. Germline assignment: CDR1 MGHRA and CDR2 YSYEKL. The CDR3 has 17 residues. DNA of the CDR3: TGCGCCAGCAGCCAACCCTTCCCCCGGACAGTAGCCTATGGCTACACCTTC. Encoded protein: CASSQPFPRTVAYGYTF.

The V gene is TRBV29-1, the J gene TRBJ1-1, with 9 nucleotides matching TRBD1. Trimming cost V 6 bases and J 4 bases; bases outside gene matches: 9. Germline V gene data show CDR1 as SQVTM and CDR2 as ANQGSEA. The CDR3 is made up of 14 amino acids. CDR3 in DNA: TGCAGCGTCGCAAACAGGGGGCGCGGCACTGAAGCTTTCTTT. It translates to CSVANRGRGTEAFF.

The chain combines TRBV6-1 with TRBJ2-7, with D perhaps matching TRBD1 (6 bases). The CDR3 totals 14 residues. V was trimmed by 6 bases and J by 12 bases, leaving 24 bases between them. Germline values: CDR1 MNHNS, CDR2 SASEGT. Here the CDR3 DNA reads TGTGCCAGCAGGCCGCAGACATATCCAGGGGATGGGTACTTC. Translation: CASRPQTYPGDGYF.

CDR3 amino acids: CASSVAFIGSGNTIYF. As DNA, the CDR3 is TGTGCCAGCAGCGTAGCTTTTATCGGCTCTGGAAACACCATATATTTT. V and J are TRBV9 and TRBJ1-3; D is undetermined. This CDR3 comprises 16 residues. Looked up from germline, CDR1 is SGDLS and CDR2 is YYNGEE. V was shortened by 0 bases and J by 0 bases, with 10 bases between the two germline ends.

The V and J genes are TRBV30 and TRBJ2-5; D unclear. Trimming stripped 0 bases from V and 1 base from J, with 6 bases between. Germline CDR1 is GTSNPN and CDR2 is SVGIG (reference sequence). This CDR3 region has 13 residues. CDR3 DNA: TGTGCCTGGAGTGTAAATTTCCAAGAGACCCAGTACTTC. Its translation is CAWSVNFQETQYF.

The J gene is TRBJ1-2, the V gene TRBV30; 12 nucleotides align to TRBD1. Germline values: CDR1 GTSNPN, CDR2 SVGIG (reference sequence). This CDR3 comprises 15 residues. V lost 3 bases and J lost 5; bases outside the gene matches: 7. The CDR3 loop is CAWRTSGQGAYGYTF. DNA for the CDR3: TGTGCCTGGAGGACCTCGGGACAGGGGGCTTATGGCTACACCTTC.

The chain employs TRBV5-1 and TRBJ2-7; D tentatively reads TRBD1 or TRBD2 (5 bases each). CDR3 length equals 15 residues. V lost 5 bases and J lost 3, with 18 bases in between. Germline V gene sequence: CDR1 SGHRS, CDR2 YFSETQ. CDR3 coding DNA: TGCGCCAGCAGGAAGGGACCCGACAGCATCTACGAGCAGTACTTC. Translated: CASRKGPDSIYEQYF. The variable domain in full, with the rest retrieved from reference TRBV5-1 and TRBJ2-7, is KAGVTQTPRYLIKTRGQQVTLSCSPISGHRSVSWYQQTPGQGLQFLFEYFSETQRNKGNFPGRFSGRQFSNSRSEMNVSTLELGDSALYLCASRKGPDSIYEQYFGPGTRLTVT.

The chain couples TRBV5-1 to TRBJ2-7, with TRBD1 matching 8 bases. Germline values: CDR1 SGHRS, CDR2 YFSETQ. V gave up 6 bases and J gave up 3 bases; unmatched junction bases: 5. CDR3 length equals 13 residues. The DNA for the CDR3 is TGCGCCAGCAACTCAGGGGGCGGCTACGAGCAGTACTTC. Amino acids: CASNSGGGYEQYF.

The rearrangement joins TRBV11-3 to TRBJ1-1, with D unresolved. Per germline, CDR1 SGHNT and CDR2 YENEEA. The CDR3 runs 14 residues. The ends were cut back, 5 bases at V and 5 bases at J, with 15 bases in the middle. CDR3 coding DNA: TGTGCCAGCAGCCTCGGACGGTTGAGTACTGAAGCTTTCTTT. This translates into CASSLGRLSTEAFF.

The J gene is TRBJ2-3, the V gene TRBV5-4, with 7 bases lining up with TRBD2. The trim removed 5 bases at V and 2 bases at J, leaving 8 bases unmatched. CDR3 length: 15 residues. Germline lookup yields CDR1 SGHNT and CDR2 YYREEE (reference sequence). CDR3 DNA sequence: TGTGCCAGCAGGGTGGGCGGGAGCCCCACAGATACGCAGTATTTT. Its protein is CASRVGGSPTDTQYF.

V gene TRBV6-1 combines with J gene TRBJ2-2; no reliable D call. The CDR3 contains 14 residues. The ends were cut back, 6 bases at V and 5 bases at J, with 13 bases in the middle. Germline V lookup: CDR1 MNHNS, CDR2 SASEGT. The CDR3 DNA is TGTGCCAGCAGACAACTTACCAGTACCGGGGAGCTGTTTTTT. This encodes CASRQLTSTGELFF.

The chain has TRBV5-1 and TRBJ2-3, with a possible D match to TRBD2 (6 bases). Trimming stripped 4 bases from V and 0 bases from J, with 15 bases between. Germline lookup yields CDR1 SGHRS and CDR2 YFSETQ. This CDR3 is 16 amino acids long. In nucleotides, the CDR3 is TGCGCCAGCAGCCCCGCAGCTAGCGCTAGCACAGATACGCAGTATTTT. Translating gives CASSPAASASTDTQYF.

V and J are TRBV9 and TRBJ2-5; 7 bases map to TRBD2. The germline gives CDR1 SGDLS, CDR2 YYNGEE. V lost 2 bases, J lost 1 base, and 2 bases stayed unmatched. The CDR3 length is 14 residues. CDR3 amino acids: CASSVASGQETQYF. CDR3 coding DNA: TGTGCCAGCAGCGTCGCTAGCGGCCAAGAGACCCAGTACTTC. Full variable domain (missing parts from reference TRBV9 and TRBJ2-5): DSGVTQTPKHLITATGQRVTLRCSPRSGDLSVYWYQQSLDQGLQFLIQYYNGEERAKGNILERFSAQQFPDLHSELNLSSLELGDSALYFCASSVASGQETQYFGPGTRLLVL.

V and J are TRBV5-6 and TRBJ2-7; TRBD1 matches 7 bases. The CDR3 length is 13 residues. Germline V gene data show CDR1 as SGHDT and CDR2 as YYEEEE. Trimming at V came to 5 bases and at J to 5 bases, leaving 7 bases not matched to a gene. CDR3 DNA: TGTGCCAGCAGACGCCGGACAGGCGACGAGCAGTACTTC. Amino acids: CASRRRTGDEQYF.

The genes are TRBV4-2 and TRBJ2-1; TRBD2 matches at 12 bases. This CDR3 comprises 14 residues. Germline V gives CDR1 LGHNA, CDR2 YNFKEQ. The V and J ends lost 0 bases and 9 bases, in that order; junction bases with no gene match: 0. CDR3 loop: CASSQELAGGEQFF. As DNA, the CDR3 is TGTGCCAGCAGCCAAGAACTAGCGGGAGGTGAGCAGTTCTTC.

Worth noting for this clone: A read error may explain this, as a much larger clone is one base away. This specimen includes other DNA sequences encoding the same CDR3. The genes are TRBV28 and TRBJ2-2, with D hard to call. From germline, CDR1 is MDHEN and CDR2 SYDVKM. The CDR3 runs to 12 residues. V was trimmed by 2 bases and J by 5 bases, leaving 3 bases between them. The chain's CDR3 is CASSLSTGELFF. CDR3 nucleotide sequence: TGTGCCAGCAGTTTAAGTACCGGGGAGCTGTTTTTT.

The chain carries TRBV7-3 and TRBJ2-1, with no clear D. Deletions cut 5 bases from V and 1 base from J, with 12 bases between. This CDR3 has 15 amino acids. CDR1 and CDR2 from the germline V gene are SGHTA and FQGTGA. The chain's CDR3 is CASSLGPVSYNEQFF. Written as DNA, the CDR3 is TGTGCCAGCAGCCTCGGACCGGTGTCCTACAATGAGCAGTTCTTC.

This clone was detected once. Within the sample, other DNA sequences also encode this same CDR3. The chain carries TRBV9 and TRBJ2-7; 9 nucleotides agree with TRBD2. This CDR3 region has 15 residues. Trimming at V came to 0 bases and at J to 2 bases, leaving 3 bases not matched to a gene. Germline loops: CDR1 SGDLS, CDR2 YYNGEE. CDR3 sequence: CASSVATSGPYEQYF. As DNA, the CDR3 is TGTGCCAGCAGCGTAGCGACTAGCGGACCCTACGAGCAGTACTTC.

The rearrangement links TRBV11-2 to TRBJ2-5; 8 nucleotides line up with TRBD1. J lost 1 base, V lost 5 bases, and 3 bases had no gene match. This CDR3 has 14 amino acids. The germline V gene encodes CDR1 SGHAT and CDR2 FQNNGV. CDR3 amino acids: CASSPGGSQETQYF. In DNA, the CDR3 is TGTGCCAGCAGCCCAGGGGGCAGCCAAGAGACCCAGTACTTC.

This rearrangement joins TRBV18 to TRBJ2-2; the D gene is possibly TRBD1 (6 bases). CDR1 is KGHSH, CDR2 LQKENI, per germline. V was clipped by 3 bases and J by 5 bases, with 13 bases between them. The CDR3 sequence is 15 residues long. CDR3 in amino acids: CASSPQQGRTGELFF. The CDR3 nucleotides read TGTGCCAGCTCACCTCAACAGGGAAGGACCGGGGAGCTGTTTTTT.

This clone came up once. It may be a read error: a sequence one base away is much more abundant. Other DNA sequences in this specimen translate into the identical CDR3. The chain recombines TRBV7-2 with TRBJ1-1, with D possibly TRBD1 on 5 matching bases. Trimming cost V 3 bases and J 1 base, with 6 bases left between them. The CDR3 covers 13 residues. Germline assignment: CDR1 SGHTA and CDR2 FQGNSA. The CDR3 loop is CASSLQGNTEAFF. CDR3 coding DNA: TGTGCCAGCAGCTTGCAGGGGAACACTGAAGCTTTCTTT.

The chain employs TRBV6-7 and TRBJ2-3; tentatively, D is TRBD2 (7 bases). TRBV6-7 is an ORF; its function is uncertain. The CDR3 has 18 residues. Trimming shortened V by 2 bases and J by 1 base, and 19 bases separated the two germline ends. Here the CDR3 reads CASSYPWGGQGGTDTQYF. CDR3 DNA sequence: TGTGCCAGCAGTTACCCGTGGGGGGGGCAGGGCGGCACAGATACGCAGTATTTT.

The chain couples TRBV30 to TRBJ1-5; no clear D. The CDR3 is made up of 13 amino acids. Trimming pared 2 bases from V and 9 bases from J, leaving 14 bases between. CDR1 and CDR2 (germline): GTSNPN, SVGIG (reference sequence). Here the CDR3 DNA reads TGTGCCTGGAGTCCCCCTGGGTATCGGCCCCAGCATTTT. Protein product: CAWSPPGYRPQHF.